A selection of T cell receptor beta chains follows, all from one sample in a study of shared clonotypes between healthy human individuals. Produced via immunoSEQ multiplex PCR; TCRdb's table is partial and in-frame only. The data hold around 700,000 clones, with less than 85% observed a single time. The sample comprised memory CD4+ T cells sorted from blood. Source of these receptors: a woman aged 25 to 45 in good health. CDR3s include the opening cysteine and the closing phenylalanine or tryptophan. A D gene is named only where the DNA matches it firmly. Some rows mark clone size as missing; the rest say once, few, many or name a class of expanded clone.

v_gene,j_gene,d_gene,abundance,CDR3nt,CDR3aa
TRBV30,TRBJ2-1,TRBD2,NA,TGTGCCTGGGGAGGGACTAGCGGGATTTACAATGAGCAGTTCTTC,CAWGGTSGIYNEQFF
TRBV6-6,TRBJ2-5,NA,NA,TGTGCCAGCAGAACAGGGCAGGAGACCCAGTACTTC,CASRTGQETQYF
TRBV5-1,TRBJ2-3,TRBD2,NA,TGCGCCAGCAGCTTGGAGACTAGCGGACGCACAGATACGCAGTATTTT,CASSLETSGRTDTQYF
TRBV9,TRBJ2-3,NA,NA,TGTGCCAGCAGCGTAATGAGGGACAGCACAGATACGCAGTATTTT,CASSVMRDSTDTQYF
TRBV5-1,TRBJ2-1,TRBD2,many,TGCGCCAGCAGCCCGCCTAGCGGGATTTACAATGAGCAGTTCTTC,CASSPPSGIYNEQFF
TRBV6-4,TRBJ1-1,NA,NA,TGTGCCAGCAGGAAGTGGCAGGGCCCGAACACTGAAGCTTTCTTT,CASRKWQGPNTEAFF
TRBV5-6,TRBJ1-2,NA,NA,TGTGCCAGCAGCTTGAATTCGATTGGACGGGGCCTCTATGGCTACACCTTC,CASSLNSIGRGLYGYTF
TRBV6-1,TRBJ2-5,TRBD1,few,TGTGCCAGCAGCGCATCGACAGGGCGGAAGACCCAGTACTTC,CASSASTGRKTQYF
TRBV19,TRBJ1-4,NA,NA,TGTGCCAGTAGTAATTCGGGACACACCCCCGGGACTAATGAAAAACTGTTTTTT,CASSNSGHTPGTNEKLFF
TRBV6-1,TRBJ2-7,NA,NA,TGTGCCAGCAGTGTACAGAGTCAGAACTACGAGCAGTACTTC,CASSVQSQNYEQYF
TRBV5-1,TRBJ2-5,TRBD2,NA,TGCGCCAGCAGGACTAGCGGAGGGGGTCAAGAGACCCAGTACTTC,CASRTSGGGQETQYF
TRBV1,TRBJ2-7,NA,NA,TGCACCAGCAGCCGCTCTAGCGGGGCCTCCTACGAGCAGTACTTC,CTSSRSSGASYEQYF
TRBV28,TRBJ2-5,NA,NA,TGTGCCAGCAGTTTATTGGAGTTACAAGAGACCCAGTACTTC,CASSLLELQETQYF
TRBV7-9,TRBJ2-2,NA,NA,TGTGCCAGCAGCCAGGTAGCAGATACCGGGGAGCTGTTTTTT,CASSQVADTGELFF
TRBV28,TRBJ1-3,TRBD1,few,TGTGCCAGCAGCCGACAGGGGTACACCATATATTTT,CASSRQGYTIYF
TRBV21-1,TRBJ1-2,NA,NA,TGTGCCAGCAGCAAACCAAAACTTCCCGGGACGGAAGACTATGGCTACACCTTC,CASSKPKLPGTEDYGYTF
TRBV6-5,TRBJ2-6,TRBD1,NA,TGTGCCAGCAGCTCGACAGGGACTGGGGCCAACGTCCTGACTTTC,CASSSTGTGANVLTF
TRBV18,TRBJ1-2,TRBD1,NA,TGTGCCAGCTCACCACCAGGACAGGGGAGCGACTATGGCTACACCTTC,CASSPPGQGSDYGYTF
TRBV6-1,TRBJ1-2,TRBD1,NA,TGTGCCAGCAGTCCACGGACAGGGTCAAACTATGGCTACACCTTC,CASSPRTGSNYGYTF
TRBV15,TRBJ1-1,NA,NA,TGTGCCACCGAGGAAATCTCTGAAGCTTTCTTT,CATEEISEAFF
TRBV23-1,TRBJ2-2,TRBD1,NA,TGCGCCAGCAGTCAACAAGAAAATAGGACAGGTGACACCGGGGAGCTGTTTTTT,CASSQQENRTGDTGELFF
TRBV11-2,TRBJ2-5,NA,NA,TGTGCCAGCAGCGCGGCCACAGTCCAAGAGACCCAGTACTTC,CASSAATVQETQYF
TRBV6-1,TRBJ2-5,NA,NA,TGTGCCAGCAGTGAAAGTGGTAGCGGTCAAGAGACCCAGTACTTC,CASSESGSGQETQYF
TRBV5-1,TRBJ2-1,NA,few,TGCGCCAGCAGCCTGGATGGAGGCGACTACAATGAGCAGTTCTTC,CASSLDGGDYNEQFF
TRBV25-1,TRBJ2-3,NA,NA,TGTGCCAGCAGTGCCACTCAGGGACATCGCACAGATACGCAGTATTTT,CASSATQGHRTDTQYF
TRBV11-2,TRBJ2-5,NA,once,TGTGCCAGCAGCCAAAAGCTAGAGACCCAGTACTTC,CASSQKLETQYF
TRBV6-1,TRBJ2-6,NA,NA,TGTGCCAGCAGTGACCAATACTTAGTGGCTGGGGCCAACGTCCTGACTTTC,CASSDQYLVAGANVLTF
TRBV4-1,TRBJ2-7,TRBD2,once,TGCGCCAGCAGCCAGAGTAGCGGGATCGGCTACGAGCAGCACTTC,CASSQSSGIGYEQHF
TRBV7-2,TRBJ2-1,TRBD2,NA,TGTGCCAGCAGCCAATGGACTAGCGGTAATGAGCAGTTCTTC,CASSQWTSGNEQFF
TRBV28,TRBJ2-1,NA,NA,TGTGCCAGCAGTTTGAGACTAGAGCAGTTCTTC,CASSLRLEQFF
TRBV10-2,TRBJ1-3,TRBD1,NA,TGCGCCAGCAGTGCGGACAGGATTAGAGCCATATATTTT,CASSADRIRAIYF
TRBV5-1,TRBJ2-7,TRBD1,few,TGCGCCAGCAGCCCGGGACAGGAGAGCTACGAGCAGTACTTC,CASSPGQESYEQYF
TRBV4-1,TRBJ2-7,TRBD1,few,TGCGCCAGCAGCCAAGATCGTGCGGGGACAGGGGACGAGCAGTACTTC,CASSQDRAGTGDEQYF
TRBV6-5,TRBJ1-3,NA,NA,TGTGCCAGCAGTTACTTTGCAGGCGATATTGGAAACACCATATATTTT,CASSYFAGDIGNTIYF
TRBV5-4,TRBJ2-6,TRBD1,NA,TGTGCCAGCAGCTTGGGGGGAGGGACAGGGTTGGCTGGGGCCAACGTCCTGACTTTC,CASSLGGGTGLAGANVLTF
TRBV19,TRBJ1-5,NA,NA,TGTGCCAGTAGTACCTCTAGCAATCAGCCCCAGCATTTT,CASSTSSNQPQHF
TRBV5-1,TRBJ1-4,NA,once,TGCGCCAGCAGCCGCCAGGGGTGGTCAACTAATGAAAAACTGTTTTTT,CASSRQGWSTNEKLFF
TRBV10-3,TRBJ1-5,NA,NA,TGTGCCATCAGCCGGGACTTTGACGAGAGCAATCAGCCCCAGCATTTT,CAISRDFDESNQPQHF
TRBV2,TRBJ2-1,NA,NA,TGTGCCAGCAGTGAGCGGATGCAGGGCAATGAGCAGTTCTTC,CASSERMQGNEQFF
TRBV7-9,TRBJ2-3,NA,NA,TGTGCCAGCAGCTTTCAGGGACGGACAGATACGCAGTATTTT,CASSFQGRTDTQYF
TRBV6-1,TRBJ1-1,NA,NA,TGTGCCAGCAGTGTGGGAGAGTGGAACACTGAAGCTTTCTTT,CASSVGEWNTEAFF
TRBV5-1,TRBJ2-1,NA,NA,TGCGCCAGCAGCGTCCAGGTTACCAATGAGCAGTTCTTC,CASSVQVTNEQFF
TRBV29-1,TRBJ2-1,TRBD1,once,TGCAGCGTTGAACGTCTCTGGGACAGGGGGATCGATGAGCAGTTCTTC,CSVERLWDRGIDEQFF
TRBV5-4,TRBJ2-4,NA,NA,TGTGCCAGCAGCGCGGAAGGGGTCAAAAACATTCAGTACTTC,CASSAEGVKNIQYF
TRBV6-1,TRBJ1-4,NA,NA,TGTGTGGTGAGGGGGAATGAAAAACTGTTTTTT,CVVRGNEKLFF
TRBV6-1,TRBJ2-1,NA,NA,TGTGCCAGCAGTGAAGCGTTCGGGGGGCTCAATGAGCAGTTCTTC,CASSEAFGGLNEQFF
TRBV7-8,TRBJ2-7,TRBD2,once,TGTGCCAGCAGCTTAAGGACTAGCGGGGGGATCTACGAGCAGTACTTC,CASSLRTSGGIYEQYF
TRBV10-3,TRBJ2-7,NA,many,TGTGCCATCAGGGCGACACTCAGCTCCTACGAGCAGTACTTC,CAIRATLSSYEQYF
TRBV5-1,TRBJ1-3,NA,NA,TGCGCCAGCAGCTTGGCGTCGGGGGCTGGAAACACCATATATTTT,CASSLASGAGNTIYF
TRBV5-1,TRBJ2-3,NA,once,TGCGCCAGCAGCCCGCGGAGCGCGAGCACAGATACGCAGTATTTT,CASSPRSASTDTQYF
TRBV4-1,TRBJ2-1,NA,NA,TGCGCCAGCAGCCAACCTCGGGCTCGCTCCTACAATGAGCAGTTCTTC,CASSQPRARSYNEQFF
TRBV19,TRBJ1-1,NA,NA,TGTGCCAGTAGTCTTCGGGACGGGAACACTGAAGCTTTCTTT,CASSLRDGNTEAFF
TRBV6-1,TRBJ2-7,NA,many,TGTGCCAGCAGTGCTTACCTAGATTTTGACAGGCTTTTC,CASSAYLDFDRLF
TRBV9,TRBJ2-2,TRBD2,NA,TGTGCCAGCAGCAACCCGGGGGGAGGGCTGTTTTTT,CASSNPGGGLFF
TRBV7-6,TRBJ1-4,NA,NA,TGTGCCAGCAGCCAAACTACTCTCGGGGGCGAAAAACTGTTTTTT,CASSQTTLGGEKLFF
TRBV18,TRBJ2-1,TRBD2,NA,TGTGCCAGCTCACCCGTCTCCGGGACTAGCGGGAGCCATGAGCAGTTCTTC,CASSPVSGTSGSHEQFF
TRBV7-9,TRBJ2-2,NA,NA,TGTGCCAGCAGAACCTCCTACAGGGAGAAGGACACCGGGGAGCTGTTTTTT,CASRTSYREKDTGELFF
TRBV12-5,TRBJ2-1,TRBD1,few,TGTGCTAGTGGTTTGGCAGACAGGGCGGGTGAGCAGTTCTTC,CASGLADRAGEQFF
TRBV6-5,TRBJ2-7,NA,few,TGTGCCAGCACCCGGGACTTTTCATCCTACGAGCAGTACTTC,CASTRDFSSYEQYF
TRBV6-4,TRBJ1-2,NA,NA,TGTGCCAGCAGTGGTCTGACAGTTGGCTACACCTTC,CASSGLTVGYTF